The rows below give T cell receptor beta chains drawn from one sample of a study of shared clonotypes between healthy human individuals. The repertoire was sequenced with immunoSEQ multiplex PCR; TCRdb's copy has only in-frame clones and lacks some. The repertoire has under 2,000,000 clones, about 95% of them found once; the top ten carry roughly 1.2%. The sequenced sample was naive CD8+ T cells sorted from blood. The receptors were gathered from a man younger than 30 in good health. Both conserved end residues are part of each CDR3. A D gene is named only where the DNA matches it firmly. Rows may omit the clone size; those that give it use once, few, many or a size class.

TRBV5-6	TRBJ1-2	-	-	TGTGCCAGCAGCTTGGGGGACGAGGTGAGGGGTGGCTACACCTTC	CASSLGDEVRGGYTF
TRBV14	TRBJ2-3	-	TRBD1	TGTGCCAGCAGCGACCCTGACAGGGACCTCACAGATACGCAGTATTTT	CASSDPDRDLTDTQYF
TRBV9	TRBJ1-4	-	-	TGTGCCAGCAGCGAAGGGGGTGAAAAACTGTTTTTT	CASSEGGEKLFF
TRBV4-2	TRBJ2-1	-	TRBD2	TGTGCCAGCAGCCAAGAAATTGGGACTAGCGGTTACAATGAGCAGTTCTTC	CASSQEIGTSGYNEQFF
TRBV10-1	TRBJ2-1	-	TRBD1	TGCGCCAGCAGTACCAGACAGGGGGCGTTCAATGAGCAGTTCTTC	CASSTRQGAFNEQFF
TRBV6-5	TRBJ2-5	-	TRBD2	TGTGCCAGCAGTGGCGGGACTAGCCATGAGACCCAGTACTTC	CASSGGTSHETQYF
TRBV19	TRBJ1-6	-	TRBD1	TGTGCCAGTAGTCCCTCTCGACAGGGTAACTATAATTCACCCCTCCACTTT	CASSPSRQGNYNSPLHF
TRBV5-4	TRBJ1-6	-	-	TGTGCCAGCAGCCTGGGGGGATCCTATAATTCACCCCTCCACTTT	CASSLGGSYNSPLHF
TRBV6-6	TRBJ2-7	-	TRBD2	TGTGCCAGCAGTTACAGCGGGAGGAGCTACGAGCAGTACTTC	CASSYSGRSYEQYF
TRBV6-6	TRBJ2-7	once	TRBD2	TGTGCCAGCAGTTACTGGGGGCGGGAGGACTACGAGCAGTACTTC	CASSYWGREDYEQYF
TRBV13	TRBJ2-7	-	-	TGTGCCAGCAGCTCAAGCTCCTACGAGCAGTACTTC	CASSSSSYEQYF
TRBV30	TRBJ2-7	-	-	TGTGCCTGGAGTCCTGACCACCCCTACGAGCAGTACTTC	CAWSPDHPYEQYF
TRBV30	TRBJ2-1	-	-	TGTGCCTGGAACGGTGGGGAGCTTGGCAATGAGCAGTTCTTC	CAWNGGELGNEQFF
TRBV4-3	TRBJ2-7	once	-	TGCGCCAGCAGCCAAGCGCACTTACTCGAGCAGTACTTC	CASSQAHLLEQYF
TRBV27	TRBJ2-7	-	TRBD2	TGTGCCAGCAGTTTACTTGGACTAGCGGGAGTAGAGGGGTACGAGCAGTACTTC	CASSLLGLAGVEGYEQYF
TRBV14	TRBJ1-1	-	-	TGTGCCAGCAGCCTTGGGATGAACACTGAAGCTTTCTTT	CASSLGMNTEAFF
TRBV11-2	TRBJ2-1	once	-	TGTGCCAGCAGCCGACCCACGGTTAATGAGCAGTTCTTC	CASSRPTVNEQFF
TRBV4-1	TRBJ1-1	-	TRBD1	TGCGCCAGCAGCCAAGAGGGACAGGGACACACTGAAGCTTTCTTT	CASSQEGQGHTEAFF
TRBV11-2	TRBJ2-7	once	TRBD1	TGTGCCAGCAGCTTAGATCCCGGACAGGCTGGGTACGAGCAGTACTTC	CASSLDPGQAGYEQYF
TRBV29-1	TRBJ1-2	-	TRBD1	TGCAGCGTAGCCGGGACAGGGGCTGGCTACACCTTC	CSVAGTGAGYTF
TRBV5-1	TRBJ1-2	-	-	TGCGCCAGCAGGCCGGGACACACTCTTAACTATGGCTACACCTTC	CASRPGHTLNYGYTF
TRBV9	TRBJ2-7	-	TRBD2	TGTGCCAGCAGCCCACGGGAGGGCTACGAGCAGTACTTC	CASSPREGYEQYF
TRBV4-1	TRBJ1-2	-	TRBD1	TGCGCCAGCAGCCAACCGGGACAGGGGGCCTATGGCTACACCTTC	CASSQPGQGAYGYTF
TRBV5-6	TRBJ2-3	-	-	TGTGCCAGCAGCTTACTCCGGGACGCTAGCACAGATACGCAGTATTTT	CASSLLRDASTDTQYF
TRBV4-3	TRBJ2-7	-	-	TGCGCCAGCAGCCAAGAAGAGGGGCGAGTCTACGAGCAGTACTTC	CASSQEEGRVYEQYF
TRBV5-1	TRBJ2-3	-	TRBD2	TGCGCCAGCAGCTTGGTGGCTAGCGGGGCTAGCACAGATACGCAGTATTTT	CASSLVASGASTDTQYF
TRBV30	TRBJ1-1	once	-	TGTGCCTGGAGTGTGGCCGGGGGAACTGAAGCTTTCTTT	CAWSVAGGTEAFF
TRBV6-5	TRBJ2-7	once	-	TGTGCCAGCAGTTACTCCCCGGGTAGCTCCTACGAGCAGTACTTC	CASSYSPGSSYEQYF
TRBV30	TRBJ2-1	-	-	TGTGCCTGGAGTGCCCCCCCGGAGCAGTTCTTC	CAWSAPPEQFF
TRBV10-3	TRBJ2-7	-	TRBD2	TGTGCCATCAGTGAAGGGACTAAAACATACGAGCAGTACTTC	CAISEGTKTYEQYF
TRBV4-1	TRBJ1-3	-	-	TGCGCCAGCAGCCAAGGGGGAGGGTTCGGTGGAAACACCATATATTTT	CASSQGGGFGGNTIYF
TRBV13	TRBJ2-5	-	-	TGTGCCAGCAGCTTCCTTCAAGAGACCCAGTACTTC	CASSFLQETQYF